A selection of T cell receptor beta chains follows, all from one sample in a study of T cell responses to AZD1222 COVID-19 vaccine. Assay: immunoSEQ multiplex PCR; the TCRdb copy retains only in-frame clones and omits some. Of roughly 130,000 clones listed, roughly 85% are singletons. Sequenced material: peripheral blood, taken on day 0 of AZD1222 vaccination. The receptors derive from an adult in good health. CDR3s include the opening cysteine and the closing phenylalanine or tryptophan. The D gene is left open where the match is weak. Some rows have no size entry. The others give once, few or many, or a class for an expanded clone.

V: TRBV5-1; D: TRBD1; J: TRBJ2-7; size: .; CDR3: CAILQGAPKSRGYEQYF; DNA: TGCGCCATACTACAGGGGGCGCCCAAAAGTCGCGGTTACGAGCAGTACTTC
V: TRBV6-5; D: .; J: TRBJ2-7; size: .; CDR3: CASAPPTGGDEQYF; DNA: TGTGCCAGCGCCCCCCCCACAGGGGGGGACGAGCAGTACTTC
V: TRBV6-6; D: TRBD2; J: TRBJ2-3; size: .; CDR3: CASSLGLVADTQYF; DNA: TGTGCCAGCAGCCTCGGACTAGTGGCAGATACGCAGTATTTT
V: TRBV5-6; D: .; J: TRBJ1-4; size: once; CDR3: CASSFRGGGNEKLFF; DNA: TGTGCCAGCAGCTTTCGTGGGGGCGGAAATGAAAAACTGTTTTTT
V: TRBV6-5; D: TRBD2; J: TRBJ2-7; size: .; CDR3: CASRRTSAAYEQYF; DNA: TGTGCCAGCAGGAGGACTAGCGCTGCCTACGAGCAGTACTTC
V: TRBV6-1; D: .; J: TRBJ2-5; size: .; CDR3: CASSEEGPEYF; DNA: TGTGCCAGCAGTGAGGAGGGGCCGGAGTACTTC
V: TRBV29-1; D: .; J: TRBJ2-7; size: .; CDR3: CSVEDLTYEQYF; DNA: TGCAGCGTTGAAGATCTGACCTACGAGCAGTACTTC
V: TRBV7-9; D: .; J: TRBJ2-2; size: .; CDR3: CASSDLLDSGPNTGELFF; DNA: TGTGCCAGCAGCGACCTTCTCGACAGCGGACCTAACACCGGGGAGCTGTTTTTT
V: TRBV4-1; D: TRBD2; J: TRBJ2-5; size: few; CDR3: CASSSTGTSGGLPSQETQYF; DNA: TGCGCCAGCAGCTCGACCGGGACTAGCGGGGGTTTGCCTTCCCAAGAGACCCAGTACTTC
V: TRBV6-4; D: TRBD2; J: TRBJ2-5; size: .; CDR3: CASNPGGQETQYF; DNA: TGTGCCAGCAATCCGGGGGGCCAAGAGACCCAGTACTTC
V: TRBV11-3; D: .; J: TRBJ1-2; size: .; CDR3: CASSLESTGVGGYTF; DNA: TGTGCCAGCAGCTTAGAATCCACAGGTGTCGGGGGCTACACCTTC
V: TRBV4-3; D: TRBD2; J: TRBJ2-6; size: .; CDR3: CASSQEPSGRASGANVLTF; DNA: TGCGCCAGCAGCCAAGAACCTAGCGGGAGGGCCTCTGGGGCCAACGTCCTGACTTTC
V: TRBV27; D: TRBD2; J: TRBJ2-1; size: .; CDR3: CASSWTSGYNEQFF; DNA: TGTGCCAGCAGCTGGACTAGCGGTTACAATGAGCAGTTCTTC
V: TRBV15; D: .; J: TRBJ1-5; size: .; CDR3: CATSRGWMGSKYSNQPQHF; DNA: TGTGCCACCAGCAGAGGATGGATGGGGAGCAAGTATAGCAATCAGCCCCAGCATTTT
V: TRBV7-9; D: TRBD1; J: TRBJ1-2; size: .; CDR3: CASSPQGAALWGYTF; DNA: TGTGCCAGCAGCCCACAGGGGGCAGCCCTATGGGGCTACACCTTC
V: TRBV3-1/TRBV3-2; D: .; J: TRBJ2-7; size: few; CDR3: CASSQEVPYEQYF; DNA: TGTGCCAGCAGCCAAGAAGTACCCTACGAGCAGTACTTC
V: TRBV30; D: .; J: TRBJ2-7; size: .; CDR3: CAWSVPGVSSYEQYF; DNA: TGTGCCTGGAGTGTACCAGGGGTTAGCTCCTACGAGCAGTACTTC
V: TRBV2; D: TRBD2; J: TRBJ2-5; size: .; CDR3: CASSGTSVAQETQYF; DNA: TGTGCCAGCAGTGGTACTAGCGTCGCACAAGAGACCCAGTACTTC
V: TRBV9; D: .; J: TRBJ2-7; size: .; CDR3: CASSVAGSAGSYEQYF; DNA: TGTGCCAGCAGCGTAGCCGGGTCAGCAGGGTCCTACGAGCAGTACTTC
V: TRBV5-1; D: .; J: TRBJ2-3; size: .; CDR3: CASSLIAGSEADTQYF; DNA: TGCGCCAGCAGCTTGATCGCCGGTTCTGAGGCAGATACGCAGTATTTT
V: TRBV6-6; D: .; J: TRBJ2-5; size: .; CDR3: CASSYRGQETQYF; DNA: TGTGCCAGCAGTTATAGGGGCCAAGAGACCCAGTACTTC
V: TRBV27; D: TRBD2; J: TRBJ2-7; size: .; CDR3: CASSYTSGAYEQYF; DNA: TGTGCCAGCAGTTATACTAGCGGGGCCTACGAGCAGTACTTC
V: TRBV27; D: TRBD1; J: TRBJ1-2; size: .; CDR3: CASSSTPGQGRNYGYTF; DNA: TGTGCCAGCAGTTCAACCCCGGGACAGGGGAGGAACTATGGCTACACCTTC
V: TRBV19; D: TRBD2; J: TRBJ2-4; size: .; CDR3: CASSTLAGGFGKNIQYF; DNA: TGTGCCAGTAGTACACTAGCGGGGGGGTTTGGCAAAAACATTCAGTACTTC
V: TRBV19; D: .; J: TRBJ2-7; size: .; CDR3: CASSNPATGNSYEQYF; DNA: TGTGCCAGTAGTAACCCTGCGACAGGTAACTCCTACGAGCAGTACTTC
V: TRBV10-3; D: .; J: TRBJ2-6; size: .; CDR3: CAISESMVGGVRSGANVLTF; DNA: TGTGCCATCAGTGAGTCAATGGTTGGAGGGGTTCGCTCTGGGGCCAACGTCCTGACTTTC
V: TRBV5-1; D: .; J: TRBJ1-1; size: .; CDR3: CASSLGGPEAFF; DNA: TGCGCCAGCAGCTTGGGGGGCCCTGAAGCTTTCTTT
V: TRBV7-9; D: .; J: TRBJ1-3; size: .; CDR3: CASSLNFRGNTIYF; DNA: TGTGCCAGCAGCCTAAATTTCCGGGGAAACACCATATATTTT
V: TRBV29-1; D: TRBD1; J: TRBJ1-1; size: .; CDR3: CSGRTGNTEAFF; DNA: TGCAGCGGCCGGACAGGTAATACTGAAGCTTTCTTT